This T cell receptor beta chain came from a study of identical twins. General observations from the study: Reduced insertions were recorded for abundant cord blood beta clonotypes, with no such pattern in memory repertoires.

MiXCR, applied by TCRdb to the 5' RACE reads, yields one record per CDR3 protein. This sample has a few hundred thousand distinct CDR3 sequences, with approximately 8% found just once. This clonotype was detected many times. Antigen specificity is unknown. All donors comprised healthy Caucasians. This CDR3 has 15 residues. CDR1 and CDR2 from the germline V gene are ENHRY and SYGVKD. V shed 5 bases and J shed 0 bases, with 12 bases lying between them. A further study also used this sample, focusing on yellow fever vaccine responses in identical twins. That report adds: Among the twins, the vaccine T cell response reportedly seemed partly convergent and partly personalized.

This rearrangement joins TRBV10-3 to TRBJ2-3; D is perhaps TRBD1 (5 bases). Specimen: memory (CD45RO+) T cells sorted from blood. The clonotype originates from a woman under 30 in good health. CDR3 sequence: CAISLTDSSTDTQYF. Here the CDR3 DNA reads TGTGCCATCAGTTTGACAGATTCTAGCACAGATACGCAGTATTTT.